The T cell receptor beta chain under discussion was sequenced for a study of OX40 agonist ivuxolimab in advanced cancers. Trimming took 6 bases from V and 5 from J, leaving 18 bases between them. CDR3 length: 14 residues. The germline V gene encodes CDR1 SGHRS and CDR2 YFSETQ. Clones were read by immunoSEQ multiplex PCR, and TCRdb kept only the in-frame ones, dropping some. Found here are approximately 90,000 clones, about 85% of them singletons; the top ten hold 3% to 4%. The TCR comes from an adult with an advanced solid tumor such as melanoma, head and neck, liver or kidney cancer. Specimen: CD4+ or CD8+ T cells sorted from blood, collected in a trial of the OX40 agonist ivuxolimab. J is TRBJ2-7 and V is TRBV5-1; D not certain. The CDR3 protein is CASTFRGAGDEQYF. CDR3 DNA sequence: TGCGCCAGCACCTTCCGCGGAGCAGGCGACGAGCAGTACTTC.